This is a list of T cell receptor beta chains from one sample in a study of PD-L1 blockade in urothelial cancer. Measured with immunoSEQ multiplex PCR; TCRdb has only the in-frame clones, and not every one. Here the sample spans around 14,000 clones, 85% to 90% being singletons. This specimen was PBMCs, taken around atezolizumab (anti-PD-L1) treatment. Receptors originate from a man aged 65 to 79 with urothelial cancer. Each CDR3 is given with its conserved first and last residue. The D gene is left open where the match is weak. Some rows mark clone size as missing; the rest say once, few, many or name a class of expanded clone.

D: TRBD1; size: -; J: TRBJ2-7; V: TRBV28; CDR3: CASTLRGRINEQYF; DNA: TGTGCCAGCACTCTCAGGGGGCGGATAAACGAGCAGTACTTC
D: TRBD2; size: -; J: TRBJ2-7; V: TRBV27; CDR3: CASSLGGGEQYF; DNA: TGTGCCAGCAGTTTAGGGGGGGGCGAGCAGTACTTC
D: TRBD1; size: -; J: TRBJ1-5; V: TRBV7-8; CDR3: CASSNDRGVSNQPQHF; DNA: TGTGCCAGCAGCAACGACAGGGGTGTTAGCAATCAGCCCCAGCATTTT
D: -; size: -; J: TRBJ2-2; V: TRBV4-1; CDR3: CASSQEGSLIGTGELFF; DNA: TGCGCCAGCAGCCAAGAAGGGAGCTTAATCGGCACCGGGGAGCTGTTTTTT
D: -; size: -; J: TRBJ1-5; V: TRBV7-9; CDR3: CASSRGDQPQHF; DNA: TGTGCCAGCAGCCGGGGGGATCAGCCCCAGCATTTT
D: -; size: -; J: TRBJ1-4; V: TRBV15; CDR3: CATSDPRGTNNEKLFF; DNA: TGTGCCACCAGCGACCCCCGGGGTACGAATAATGAAAAACTGTTTTTT
D: TRBD1; size: -; J: TRBJ1-2; V: TRBV18; CDR3: CASSPAGQGAGGYTF; DNA: TGTGCCAGCTCACCGGCGGGACAGGGGGCCGGTGGCTACACCTTC
D: -; size: -; J: TRBJ1-6; V: TRBV27; CDR3: CASSPRAYSYNSPLHF; DNA: TGTGCCAGCAGTCCCAGGGCCTACTCCTATAATTCACCCCTCCACTTT
D: TRBD1; size: -; J: TRBJ2-5; V: TRBV5-1; CDR3: CASSSPDRGETQYF; DNA: TGCGCCAGCAGCTCACCAGACAGGGGAGAGACCCAGTACTTC
D: -; size: -; J: TRBJ1-6; V: TRBV5-1; CDR3: CASSFLQGNGNSPLHF; DNA: TGCGCCAGCAGCTTTTTACAGGGCAACGGTAATTCACCCCTCCACTTT
D: -; size: -; J: TRBJ2-5; V: TRBV5-5; CDR3: CASSLGEGRQETQYF; DNA: TGTGCCAGCAGCCTAGGAGAAGGGAGACAAGAGACCCAGTACTTC
D: -; size: -; J: TRBJ1-2; V: TRBV30; CDR3: CAWIGRWRGYTF; DNA: TGTGCCTGGATTGGCAGGTGGAGGGGCTACACCTTC
D: TRBD2; size: once; J: TRBJ2-5; V: TRBV6-1; CDR3: CASSDLGLAGVGKTQYF; DNA: TGTGCCAGCAGTGATCTCGGACTAGCGGGGGTTGGGAAGACCCAGTACTTC
D: TRBD1; size: -; J: TRBJ1-4; V: TRBV7-8; CDR3: CASSVDRDSEKLFF; DNA: TGTGCCAGCAGCGTCGACCGGGACAGTGAAAAACTGTTTTTT
D: -; size: -; J: TRBJ2-3; V: TRBV18; CDR3: CASSPPSADTQYF; DNA: TGTGCCAGCTCACCACCTTCAGCAGATACGCAGTATTTT
D: -; size: -; J: TRBJ1-1; V: TRBV6-5; CDR3: CASRVQENTEAFF; DNA: TGTGCCAGCAGAGTACAGGAGAACACTGAAGCTTTCTTT
D: TRBD2; size: -; J: TRBJ2-1; V: TRBV5-1; CDR3: CASSLATSGASSYNEQFF; DNA: TGCGCCAGCAGCTTGGCAACTAGCGGTGCGAGCTCCTACAATGAGCAGTTCTTC
D: -; size: few; J: TRBJ1-1; V: TRBV29-1; CDR3: CSAQNTEAFF; DNA: TGCAGCGCCCAAAACACTGAAGCTTTCTTT
D: -; size: -; J: TRBJ2-1; V: TRBV19; CDR3: CASSTYNEQFF; DNA: TGTGCCAGTTCTACCTACAATGAGCAGTTCTTC
D: -; size: -; J: TRBJ1-2; V: TRBV6-5; CDR3: CAIQGRGTNYGYTF; DNA: TGTGCCATCCAAGGGCGGGGAACTAACTATGGCTACACCTTC
D: -; size: -; J: TRBJ2-7; V: TRBV19; CDR3: CVSSTRALVYEQYF; DNA: TGTGTCAGTAGTACCCGAGCCCTAGTCTACGAGCAGTACTTC
D: TRBD2; size: -; J: TRBJ2-5; V: TRBV7-6; CDR3: CASTLRGGSYQETQYF; DNA: TGTGCCAGCACCCTTCGGGGGGGGTCGTACCAAGAGACCCAGTACTTC
D: -; size: -; J: TRBJ2-1; V: TRBV25-1; CDR3: CASSERGGRRGYNEQFF; DNA: TGTGCCAGCAGTGAAAGAGGAGGACGGAGGGGCTACAATGAGCAGTTCTTC
D: -; size: -; J: TRBJ2-3; V: TRBV6-1; CDR3: CASSGRNRDTQYF; DNA: TGTGCCAGCAGTGGCAGGAATCGGGATACGCAGTATTTT
D: -; size: -; J: TRBJ2-3; V: TRBV7-9; CDR3: CASSLPAGQVSDTQYF; DNA: TGTGCCAGCAGCTTACCCGCAGGGCAAGTTTCTGATACGCAGTATTTT